This T cell receptor beta chain was captured by sequencing in a study of T cell responses to AZD1222 COVID-19 vaccine (dated by TCRdb to the early 2020s). For the study in its entirety: AZD1222 recipients whose second dose came at about 4 weeks and those whose second dose came at about 12 weeks were combined into one group, since spike-specific TCR depth and breadth did not differ between the two schedules. Trial participants were enrolled into age subgroups of 18-55, 56-69 and 70-plus years, which contained approximately 150, 30 and 60 TCR-sequenced participants, respectively. TCR sequencing covered some 240 trial participants: 200 to 220 given two doses of AZD1222 and 26 given two doses of MenACWY control vaccine. Summary of the overall study and its limitations: In the small 56-69-year group, the increase in depth fell short of significance, most likely because of low power. A significant rise in spike-specific TCR breadth and depth was observed after two AZD1222 doses relative to day 0 and relative to MenACWY recipients. The whole spike protein was spanned by vaccine-associated CD4 TCRs, and dominant responses were seen in regions 160-218 and 743-854. Most participants were white British and females outnumbered males, and the authors suggested that clonal diversity may have been underestimated. Conclusions about previously exposed vaccinees were limited because only 5 or 6 AZD1222 recipients were SARS-CoV-2 seropositive at baseline. Because no samples from the day 14 peak response were available, repertoires could be characterized only after the peak T cell response. Reportedly, close to half of the unique spike-specific TCRs recognized epitopes lying outside the regions that are mutated in the B.1.351 and B.1.1.7 variants.

The CDR3 regions of human TCRbeta chains were subjected to immunosequencing. In the source study's methods: TCRs in the repertoires were matched against a reference library of SARS-CoV-2-specific TCRs that had been generated with the MIRA antigen-specificity platform. Breadth meant the fraction of unique TCRs that were SARS-CoV-2-associated, whereas depth meant the fraction of total T cells that were SARS-CoV-2-associated. Using the MIRA data, each spike-specific TCR was assigned both to the spike region to which the TCR was reactive and to a CD4 or CD8 class. Log10-transformed breadth and depth values were compared by one-way ANOVA with Sidak's multiple comparisons tests. The table comes from immuneACCESS by way of TCRdb, which keeps in-frame sequences with V and J called. Part of the clones is missing from these tables; in studies checked, under half for an unresolved V gene and the rest for unknown reasons. The D gene and trimming were derived from the DNA, and the V and J assignments and clone size from that table. The table for this sample lists 110,000 to 150,000 clones; 92% of them were counted only once. The ten largest make up under 4% of the sample.

From a lookup of the germline V gene (reference sequence), CDR1 and CDR2 are GTSNPN and SVGIG. V trim: 3 bases; J trim: 1 base; unmatched bases: 2. Reading from cysteine to phenylalanine, the CDR3 counts 13 amino acids. The kept DNA is CDR3 alone, 39 bases in frame from the first base. Regarding this clone: Its binding antigen is unknown. No base quality information exists; no much larger clone differs at one position.

The time point tag for this specimen amounts to: baseline before first vaccination. Vaccinee samples came from UK trials COV001 and COV002, including a single-blind randomized controlled phase 2/3 trial of AZD1222 (ChAdOx1 nCoV-19) in healthy adults. For TCRbeta chain sequencing, PBMC samples were collected from trial participants at day 0 and at day 28 after the second dose. Material: peripheral blood, obtained on day 0 of AZD1222 vaccination. Rearrangement joined TRBV30 to TRBJ1-2; 7 junctional bases match TRBD1. This sequence was found in an adult in good health. In nucleotides, the sequence is TGTGCCTGGAGGGGACAGCTTAACTATGGCTACACCTTC. Its amino acids are CAWRGQLNYGYTF. Reference TRBV30 and TRBJ1-2 proteins supply the regions before and after the CDR3; the full variable domain is: SQTIHQWPATLVQPVGSPLSLECTVEGTSNPNLYWYRQAAGRGLQLLFYSVGIGQISSEVPQNLSASRPQDRQFILSSKKLLLSDSGFYLCAWRGQLNYGYTFGSGTRLTVV.